The clone carrying this T cell receptor beta chain has ten or more counts. Its antigen remains unidentified. The data belong to a study of neurological immune-mediated disorders. Study-wide results and caveats: Private repertoires in all groups were suggested by the finding that expanded clones across subjects shared no CDR3 amino acid sequences.

PBMCs stored at -80 C, numbering 2 million, were the origin of the unsorted libraries. The germline gives CDR1 SGHRS, CDR2 YFSETQ. The CDR3 length is 17 residues. The V end lost 0 bases, the J end lost 4 bases, and 19 bases lay between the germline ends. 5'RACE employing 10-nucleotide random UMIs yielded the cDNA. TCRdb independently ran MiXCR on the 5' RACE reads; one entry per CDR3 protein. This table has tens of thousands of distinct CDR3 sequences, roughly 3.2% appearing once. This rearrangement joins TRBV5-1 to TRBJ1-1; D uncertain. This clonotype was obtained from a woman aged 45-60 years with multiple sclerosis. The sample consisted of PBMCs. The CDR3 loop reads CASSLGVSWGKTTEAFF. The CDR3 nucleotides are TGCGCCAGCAGCTTGGGGGTCAGTTGGGGAAAGACCACTGAAGCTTTCTTT.